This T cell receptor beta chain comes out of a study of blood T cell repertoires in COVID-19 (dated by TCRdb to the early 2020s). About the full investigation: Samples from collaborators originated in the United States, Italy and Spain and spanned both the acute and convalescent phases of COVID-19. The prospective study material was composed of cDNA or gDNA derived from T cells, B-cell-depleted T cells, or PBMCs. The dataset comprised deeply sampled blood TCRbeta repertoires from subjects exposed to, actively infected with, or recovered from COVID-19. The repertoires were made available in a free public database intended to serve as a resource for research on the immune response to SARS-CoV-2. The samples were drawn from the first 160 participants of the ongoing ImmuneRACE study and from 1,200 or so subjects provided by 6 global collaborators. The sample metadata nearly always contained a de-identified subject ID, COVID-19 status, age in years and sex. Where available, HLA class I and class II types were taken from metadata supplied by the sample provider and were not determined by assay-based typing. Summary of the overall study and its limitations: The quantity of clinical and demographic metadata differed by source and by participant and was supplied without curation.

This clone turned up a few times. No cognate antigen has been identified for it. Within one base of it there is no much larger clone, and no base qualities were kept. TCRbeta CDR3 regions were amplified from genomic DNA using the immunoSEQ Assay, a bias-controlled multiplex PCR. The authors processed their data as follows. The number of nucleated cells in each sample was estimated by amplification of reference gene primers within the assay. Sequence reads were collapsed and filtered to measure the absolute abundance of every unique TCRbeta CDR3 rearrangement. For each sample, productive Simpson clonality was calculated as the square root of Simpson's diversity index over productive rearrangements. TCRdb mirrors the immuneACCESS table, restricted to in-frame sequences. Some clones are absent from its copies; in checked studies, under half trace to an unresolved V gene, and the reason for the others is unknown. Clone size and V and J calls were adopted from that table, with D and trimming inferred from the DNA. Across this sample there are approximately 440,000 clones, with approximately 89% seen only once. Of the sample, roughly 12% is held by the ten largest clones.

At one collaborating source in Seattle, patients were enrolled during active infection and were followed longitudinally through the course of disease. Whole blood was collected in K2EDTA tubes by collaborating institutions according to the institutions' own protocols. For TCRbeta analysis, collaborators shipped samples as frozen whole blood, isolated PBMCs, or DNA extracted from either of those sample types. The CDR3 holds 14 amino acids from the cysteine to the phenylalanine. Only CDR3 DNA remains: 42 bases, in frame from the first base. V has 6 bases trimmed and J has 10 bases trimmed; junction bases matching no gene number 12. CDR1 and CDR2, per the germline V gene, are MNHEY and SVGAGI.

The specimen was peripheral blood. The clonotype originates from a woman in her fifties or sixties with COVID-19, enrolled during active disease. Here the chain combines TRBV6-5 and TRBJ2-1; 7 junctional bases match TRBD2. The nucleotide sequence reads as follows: TGTGCCAGCAGCCGGACTAGGAAGTGGGAAGAGCAGTTCTTC. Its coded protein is CASSRTRKWEEQFF.